This T cell receptor (beta chain) was documented in a study of beta chain features in type 1 diabetes listed by TCRdb under 2018. For the wider study: Mean age, gender distribution, total cell number and subset yield did not differ between patients and healthy donors. A total of about 100,000,000 sorted cells were examined across all samples, and RNA yield correlated strongly with the number of cells per subset. The study compared TCRB repertoires of sorted circulating CD4+ T cell subsets between recently diagnosed type 1 diabetes patients and matched healthy donors. Whereas all 28 donors provided naive and central memory subsets, regulatory and stem cell-like memory subsets were isolated from just 8 patients and roughly 8 healthy donors.

The High Capacity cDNA Reverse Transcription Kit was used to reverse transcribe all of the isolated RNA, meaning that expressed TCRB transcripts were what got sequenced. Deep immunoSEQ sequencing was performed on naive, central memory and regulatory T cell samples, with an average of around 3.5 million total reads per sample. Sorted cells were lysed in RLT buffer and RNA was extracted with DNase-treated RNeasy Micro or Mini kits, depending on cell number. To prevent cross-contamination, each cell subset was processed individually, whereas patient and healthy donor samples were processed jointly. Using the immunoSEQ multiplex PCR, TCRB sequences were amplified from cDNA into 87-bp fragments spanning the CDR3 region. Sequencing of the amplicons was done on the Illumina HiSeq platform. Regarding the original processing steps: Synthetic template baselines were used to correct PCR bias computationally, reads within Hamming distance 2 were collapsed together, and singletons that could not be merged were discarded. Reads were aligned to IMGT to assign V, D and J genes, CDR3 length, and insertions or deletions at six rearrangement sites. Within each subset, clonotype counts were normalized to sorted cell number, after which true diversity and Gini coefficients were computed with the tcR R package. The overlap coefficient, calculated on TCRB nucleotide sequences, was used to quantify repertoire sharing. The table comes from immuneACCESS by way of TCRdb, which keeps in-frame sequences with V and J called. Part of the clones is missing from these tables; in studies checked, under half for an unresolved V gene and the rest for unknown reasons. V, J and clone size were drawn from that table, and D and trimming were deduced from the DNA. The sample table holds some 250,000 clones, of which 25% to 30% were seen once. The ten biggest clones cover 4% of the sample.

Paper-wide results and their limitations: Only small numbers of individuals were included in the HLA sub-analyses, which left unresolved whether HLA type had any influence on TCRB rearrangement. The naive, central memory and regulatory TCRB repertoires appeared to resemble one another more closely among patients than among healthy donors. Because cDNA was sequenced instead of genomic DNA, highly expressing activated cells could be over-represented, though the groups showed no difference in activation or CD3 levels. At VDJ recombination sites, type 1 diabetes patients had fewer insertions and more deleted nucleotides, which implies abnormalities in thymic rearrangement. PCR may preferentially amplify shorter templates, but because patient and control samples were amplified and corrected together, any resulting skew would affect both groups equally. In all four CD4+ subsets, TCRB CDR3 length was moderately but significantly shorter in type 1 diabetes patients.

A single peripheral blood draw of around 0.11 L on average was collected from each donor into heparinised tubes. A BD FACSAria II was used to sort naive, central memory, regulatory and stem cell-like memory CD4+ T cells with a panel that included CD45RO, CCR7, CD25, CD127, CD95 and CD27. All sorted populations exceeded 95% purity. PBMCs were isolated right away by Lymphoprep density gradient centrifugation and were stained directly, without culture. So that batch effects would be minimized, each experiment stained and sorted samples in pairs, pairing one healthy donor with one patient. Regarding this clone: Its antigen remains unidentified. No per-base quality is available; no much larger clone lies one base away.

From its cysteine to its phenylalanine, the CDR3 spans 15 amino acids. Only the CDR3 portion is preserved as DNA: 45 bases, with reading frame beginning at the first base. The germline V end is reduced by 3 bases and the J end by 7 bases; junction bases left unmatched: 9. The germline V gene sets CDR1 to SGHDN and CDR2 to FVKESK. This TCR derives from a man between 25 and 39 years old in good health. Sequenced sample: central memory CD4+ T cells from blood. The rearranged segments are TRBV14 and TRBJ2-7, and 10 junctional nucleotides match TRBD1. The CDR3 protein is CASSHRGQGFGEQYF. The DNA sequence follows: TGTGCCAGCAGCCACCGGGGACAGGGGTTCGGTGAGCAGTACTTC.